Sequencing of this T cell receptor beta chain was carried out in a study of T-cell reconstitution after alpha-beta-depleted transplantation in children. V lost 2 bases and J lost 4, with 12 bases in between. Germline V gene sequence: CDR1 SEHNR, CDR2 FQNEAQ (reference sequence). This CDR3 spans 15 amino acids. The TCRbeta library incorporated unique molecular identifiers. From the PCR reads, TCRdb called clonotypes with MiXCR, one entry per CDR3 protein. The sample includes some 530,000 distinct CDR3 sequences, around an eighth of them seen just once. The source was PBMCs from the stem cell graft donor, collected from the stem cell graft. The TCR originated in a human donor who donated a stem cell graft to a child with combined immunodeficiency. V usage is TRBV7-9 and J usage is TRBJ2-1; D is perhaps TRBD1 (6 bases). CDR3 in amino acids: CASSLTTGKYNEQFF. DNA for the CDR3: TGTGCCAGCAGCTTAACCACAGGGAAATACAATGAGCAGTTCTTC.